This T cell receptor (beta chain) was profiled in a study of control samples from healthy donors and cancer patients. This clone was observed once. Using immunoSEQ multiplex PCR, the repertoire was profiled, and TCRdb retains in-frame clones only, with some absent. The table has 96,000 or so clones, 93% seen once; the top ten hold roughly 8%. Per germline, CDR1 LNHDA and CDR2 SQIVND (reference sequence). V was pared by 2 bases and J by 3 bases, with 16 bases between. CDR3 size: 17 residues. Material for sequencing was blood. This TCR came from a man between 18 and 35 years old in good health. The rearrangement joins TRBV19 to TRBJ2-2, with unresolved D. CDR3 in amino acids: CASSIRSRNYYTGELFF. CDR3 in DNA: TGTGCCAGTAGTATACGTAGCAGGAATTATTACACCGGGGAGCTGTTTTTT.